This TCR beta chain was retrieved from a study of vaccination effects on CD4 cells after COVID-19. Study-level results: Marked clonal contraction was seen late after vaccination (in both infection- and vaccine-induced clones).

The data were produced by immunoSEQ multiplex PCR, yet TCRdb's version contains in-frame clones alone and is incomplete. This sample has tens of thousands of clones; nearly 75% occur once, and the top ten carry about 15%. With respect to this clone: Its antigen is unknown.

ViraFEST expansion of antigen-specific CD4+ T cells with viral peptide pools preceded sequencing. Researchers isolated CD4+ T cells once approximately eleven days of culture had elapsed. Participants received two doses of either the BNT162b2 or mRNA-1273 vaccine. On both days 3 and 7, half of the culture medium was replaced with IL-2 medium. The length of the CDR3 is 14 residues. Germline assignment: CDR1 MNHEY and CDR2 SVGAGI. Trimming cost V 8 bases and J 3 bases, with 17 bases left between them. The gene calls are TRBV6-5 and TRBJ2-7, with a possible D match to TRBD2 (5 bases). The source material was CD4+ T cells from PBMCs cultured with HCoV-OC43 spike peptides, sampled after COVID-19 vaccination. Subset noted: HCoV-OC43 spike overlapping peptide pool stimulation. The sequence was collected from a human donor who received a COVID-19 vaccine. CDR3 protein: CASARPGLIYEQYF. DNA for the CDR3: TGTGCCAGCGCGCGCCCGGGGTTGATCTACGAGCAGTACTTC.